This TCR beta chain was observed in a study of blood T cell repertoires in COVID-19. Data came from immunoSEQ multiplex PCR; TCRdb stores just in-frame clones and leaves some out. The sample has 250,000 to 300,000 clones, roughly nine tenths seen once. Germline assignment: CDR1 LNHDA and CDR2 SQIVND (reference sequence). The CDR3 covers 15 residues. V was pared by 11 bases and J by 4 bases, with 11 bases of the junction left unmatched. The specimen was peripheral blood. The chain couples TRBV19 to TRBJ2-3, with TRBD2 matching over 11 bases. The sequence was obtained from a woman aged 25 to 45 with COVID-19, enrolled during active disease. This chain's CDR3 is CAVHSGGAGSDTQYF. The DNA for the CDR3 is TGTGCCGTCCATAGCGGGGGGGCCGGGTCAGATACGCAGTATTTT.